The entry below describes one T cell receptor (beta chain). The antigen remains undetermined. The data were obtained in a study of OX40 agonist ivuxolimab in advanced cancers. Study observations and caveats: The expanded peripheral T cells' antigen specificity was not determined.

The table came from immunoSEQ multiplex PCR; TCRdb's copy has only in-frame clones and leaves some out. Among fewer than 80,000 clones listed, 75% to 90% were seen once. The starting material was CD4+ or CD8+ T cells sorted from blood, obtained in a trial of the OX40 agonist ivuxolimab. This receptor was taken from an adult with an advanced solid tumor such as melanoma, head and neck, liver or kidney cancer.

The CDR3 protein is CASSPWVNIGIESDIQYF. CDR3 coding DNA: TGTGCCAGCTCACCATGGGTTAACATAGGAATAGAGTCGGACATTCAGTACTTC. V and J are TRBV18 and TRBJ2-4; D is ambiguous. V was clipped by 2 bases and J by 8 bases, with 25 bases between them. The CDR3 covers 18 residues. The V gene's germline CDR1 is KGHSH and CDR2 LQKENI.